The clone carrying this T cell receptor beta chain was detected only a few times. This sample is drawn from a study of identical twins. Unique molecular identifiers were in the cDNA, with template-switch universal primer binding. TCRdb redid the calling of the 5' RACE reads with MiXCR, one entry per CDR3 protein. The sample shows approximately 700,000 distinct CDR3 sequences, roughly 20% of them seen only once. The V gene lost 0 bases and the J gene lost 4 bases, with 10 bases spanning the gap. Germline lookup yields CDR1 LGHNA and CDR2 YNFKEQ. This CDR3 contains 15 residues. This same sample was also taken into another study, of T cells expressing NK-cell markers. From that paper: Roughly 1.0-7.0% of CD8+ T cells in roughly six donors belonged to dominant NKG2C+ clonotypes.

This receptor was obtained from a woman aged 18-35 years in good health. Sequencing was performed on PBMCs. The chain is built from TRBV4-2 and TRBJ2-1; no definite D call. The chain's CDR3 is CASSQDQLGYNEQFF. The CDR3 DNA reads as TGTGCCAGCAGCCAAGATCAGTTAGGGTACAATGAGCAGTTCTTC.